Given below is one T cell receptor (beta chain) in context. No antigen is known for it. This PCR relied on a set of 60 Vbeta primers and 13 Jbeta primers. Produced via immunoSEQ multiplex PCR; TCRdb's table is partial and in-frame only. Here the sample spans roughly 150,000 clones, approximately 78% being singletons. This entry belongs to a study of cytomegalovirus exposure and HLA in healthy donors. Study context: A data release that came early held around 85 million unique TCRs from HLA-typed donors.

In germline, CDR1 is MDHEN, CDR2 SYDVKM. The CDR3 has 15 residues. J gave up 10 bases and V 7 bases, and 13 bases lay outside the gene matches. Findings and limits, study-wide: Most TCR sequences were uncommon, yet certain public TCRs appeared in many donors. Donor immune exposure was known only as CMV serostatus. As a later analysis revealed, the rate of TCR association differed by HLA locus, with DRB1 most and HLA-C fewest.

The chain combines TRBV28 with TRBJ1-4; 9 bases fit TRBD1. Sequenced material: PBMCs. The receptor's source is a woman in her thirties or forties in good health and CMV-seropositive. As DNA, the CDR3 is TGTGCCAGCATGGAAGTTGGGACAGGGCAGGGAAAACTGTTTTTT. This codes for CASMEVGTGQGKLFF.